This is a list of T cell receptor beta chains from one sample in a study of shared T cell receptors in the human thymus. The method was immunoSEQ multiplex PCR; TCRdb's version includes in-frame clones alone and lacks a portion of them. The repertoire consists of hundreds of thousands of clones, with 70% to 90% occurring once and the leading ten covering 0.008% to 0.011%. The same specimen was also included in a second study, on human thymus T cells.

Sequencing input: thymocytes. Receptors were obtained from a boy under three years old with a congenital heart defect. CDR3s include the opening cysteine and the closing phenylalanine or tryptophan.

>14|TRBJ2-7|TRBV5-6
CASSLAAHVREQYF
>15|TRBJ2-3|TRBV15
CATSSPTSATDTQYF
>15|TRBJ2-7|TRBV27
CASSLVSQGVGEQYF
>16|TRBJ2-7|TRBV4-3
CASSHNYRDRDGEQYF
>13|TRBJ2-1|TRBV5-4
CASRTDRVYEQFF
>16|TRBJ2-1|TRBV5-4
CASSITGTSGRNEQFF
>15|TRBJ2-1|TRBV7-8
CASSLGSRRPNEQFF
>16|TRBJ2-3|TRBV29-1
CSVGTLEVLSTDTQYF
>17|TRBJ2-3|TRBV10-3
CAISGTSQGTSTDTQYF
>18|TRBJ1-2|TRBV28
CASSLLCKTEPEDYGYTF
>16|TRBJ2-5|TRBV13
CASSLGPDFRQETQYF
>13|TRBJ1-2|TRBV29-1
CSVSTGKSHGYTF
>13|TRBJ1-2|TRBV5-8
CASSAPRGWGYTF
>16|TRBJ2-7|TRBV27
CAGSLSRRSVTYEQYF
>15|TRBJ2-3|TRBV13
CASSTPGQGTDTQYF
>13|TRBJ2-7|TRBV29-1
CSVDGPCPHEQYF
>13|TRBJ1-2|TRBV5-5
CASSLGGHYGYTF
>15|TRBJ2-1|TRBV4-2
CASSQGPPKYNEQFF
>15|TRBJ1-2|TRBV5-4
CASSPPGGGSKGYTF
>11|TRBJ2-1|TRBV20-1
CSASPRDEQFF
>18|TRBJ1-5|TRBV4-3
CASSHVLDRTGANQPQHF
>16|TRBJ2-3|TRBV7-6
CASSQGGQRGVDTQYF
>15|TRBJ2-3|TRBV15
CATSRLGRGTDTQYF
>16|TRBJ2-3|TRBV28
CASSVQRPPSTDTQYF
>11|TRBJ2-7|TRBV29-1
CSVGQQHEQYF
>19|TRBJ2-7|TRBV21-1
CASSKARHLGRQGVCEQYF
>14|TRBJ1-1|TRBV5-1
CASSWGQVNTEAFF
>13|TRBJ1-2|TRBV9
CASSASTGLGYTF
>14|TRBJ1-2|TRBV19
CASSPGEGSYGYTF
>17|TRBJ2-6|TRBV5-4
CASSLGLSHSGANVLTF
>15|TRBJ1-5|TRBV28
CASSLGAGGIQPQHF
>18|TRBJ1-4|TRBV6-4
CASSDAGTGPGRHEKLFF
>14|TRBJ2-2|TRBV5-4
CASSLSGGTGELFF
>14|TRBJ2-7|TRBV11-3
CASSRSGTGHEQYF
>16|TRBJ2-7|TRBV7-9
CASSLALPPIRNEQYF
>13|TRBJ2-5|TRBV5-4
CASSGVGAETQYF
>15|TRBJ2-7|TRBV5-1
CASSLESDRGYEQYF
>15|TRBJ2-2|TRBV5-1
CASEWGQGATGELFF
>13|TRBJ2-3|TRBV29-1
CSGKKKRLDTQYF